Below are 9 T cell receptor beta chains sequenced from a single sample in a study of response to subunit inactivated influenza vaccine. A single record per CDR3 protein comes from TCRdb applying MiXCR to the RT-PCR reads. Of 500,000 to 650,000 distinct CDR3 sequences in the sample, about 8% were seen once. The sequences come from PBMCs from blood, collected roughly 24 months after vaccination. The receptors come from a man between 50 and 75 years old who received an inactivated influenza vaccine.

The chain has TRBV12-3 or TRBV12-4 and TRBJ2-5; D is unresolved. The CDR3 loop spans 11 amino acids. V shed 6 bases and J shed 5 bases, with 7 bases lying between them. CDR3 amino acids: CASRREETQYF. CDR3 nucleotide sequence: TGTGCCAGCAGACGCGAGGAGACCCAGTACTTC.

The chain couples TRBV13 to TRBJ1-1, with a weak D call TRBD1 (5 bases). Trimming shortened V by 4 bases and J by 0 bases, and 9 bases separated the two germline ends. The CDR3 contains 14 residues. The germline V gene has CDR1 PRHDT and CDR2 FYEKMQ (reference sequence). CDR3 in DNA: TGTGCCAGCAGCTATAGACAGATGAACACTGAAGCTTTCTTT. Translating gives CASSYRQMNTEAFF.

This clonotype was recorded a few times. The rearrangement joins TRBV4-3 to TRBJ2-2, with a weak D call TRBD1 (6 bases). In germline, CDR1 is LGHNA, CDR2 YSLEER. CDR3 length: 16 residues. Trimming pared 0 bases from V and 3 bases from J, leaving 11 bases between. The CDR3, as DNA: TGCGCCAGCAGCCAAGACGCAGGGGTGTACACCGGGGAGCTGTTTTTT. It yields the protein CASSQDAGVYTGELFF.

This clonotype was counted between two and nine times. The rearrangement links TRBV27 to TRBJ1-5; 8 bases line up with TRBD1. Germline-derived CDR1 and CDR2 are MNHEY and SMNVEV (reference sequence). The CDR3 runs 16 residues. The J segment lost 5 bases and the V segment lost 1 base, leaving 7 bases of the junction unmatched. The CDR3 reads CASSLFSGGVDQPQHF. The DNA of the CDR3 is TGTGCCAGCAGTTTATTTTCAGGGGGCGTCGATCAGCCCCAGCATTTT.

This clonotype was found a few times. This chain uses TRBV12-3 or TRBV12-4 with TRBJ1-6, with 8 nucleotides matching TRBD1. V gave up 3 bases and J gave up 9 bases; unmatched junction bases: 4. The CDR3 spans 14 residues. The CDR3 region has the DNA TGTGCCAGCAGTTTTGGACAGGGAGGTTCACCCCTCCACTTT. It specifies CASSFGQGGSPLHF.

This clonotype turned up a few times. The chain couples TRBV6-5 to TRBJ2-7; TRBD2 matches 10 bases. The CDR3 runs to 16 residues. Germline V gene sequence: CDR1 MNHEY, CDR2 SVGAGI. V shed 1 base, J shed 0 bases, and the junction held 3 bases outside the gene matches. The chain's CDR3 is CASSYYTSGNSYEQYF. The CDR3 nucleotides are TGTGCCAGCAGTTACTATACTAGCGGGAACTCCTACGAGCAGTACTTC.

The CDR3 spells CSARGGVASGNTIYF. In nucleotides, the CDR3 is TGCAGTGCTAGAGGAGGGGTCGCATCCGGAAACACCATATATTTT. The chain recombines TRBV20-1 with TRBJ1-3; TRBD1 might be the D (5 bases). V was trimmed by 1 base and J by 4 bases, leaving 14 bases between them. This CDR3 is built from 15 residues. Per the germline V gene, CDR1 is DFQATT and CDR2 is SNEGSKA (reference sequence).

This clonotype was counted at least ten times. The chain joins TRBV7-9 to TRBJ1-2; D unclear. Trimming left V 2 bases short and J 2 bases short, with 0 bases between. CDR1 SEHNR and CDR2 FQNEAQ come from the germline V gene (reference sequence). The CDR3 has 11 amino acids. The CDR3 loop reads CASSLNYGYTF. In DNA, the CDR3 is TGTGCCAGCAGCTTAAACTATGGCTACACCTTC.

This clonotype was counted between two and nine times. This chain joins TRBV20-1 and TRBJ2-3, with TRBD2 as a possible D gene (7 bases). V was shortened by 0 bases and J by 1 base, with 11 bases between the two germline ends. The CDR3 runs to 15 residues. CDR1 and CDR2 (germline): DFQATT, SNEGSKA (reference sequence). The CDR3 loop reads CSARDGGARTDTQYF. DNA for the CDR3: TGCAGTGCTAGAGATGGGGGGGCTCGCACAGATACGCAGTATTTT.